Below are 15 T cell receptor beta chains sequenced from a single sample in a study of T-cell reconstitution after alpha-beta-depleted transplantation in children. Preparing the TCRbeta library involved the use of unique molecular identifiers. TCRdb processed the PCR reads anew with MiXCR; each CDR3 protein has one entry. The table shows hundreds of thousands of distinct CDR3 sequences, with 16% occurring only once. The sample here was PBMCs from the stem cell graft donor, taken from the stem cell graft. The receptors originated from a human donor who donated a stem cell graft to a child with acute myeloid leukemia.

This sequence joins TRBV7-9 and TRBJ1-1; 7 positions match TRBD1. The CDR3 runs 17 residues. Germline loops: CDR1 SEHNR, CDR2 FQNEAQ (reference sequence). V trimming: 2 bases; J trimming: 4 bases; junction bases outside the gene matches: 13. The CDR3 nucleotides are TGTGCCAGCAGCTTAACCCGACAGGGTTGGGGCGGCACTGAAGCTTTCTTT. Its translation is CASSLTRQGWGGTEAFF.

This chain connects TRBV20-1 to TRBJ2-7; TRBD1 might be the D (5 bases). V shed 1 base and J shed 3 bases, with 13 bases lying between them. Germline values: CDR1 DFQATT, CDR2 SNEGSKA (reference sequence). This CDR3 region has 14 residues. CDR3 in DNA: TGCAGTGCTAGAGCCCCAGGGATGGGCTACGAGCAGTACGTC. It translates to CSARAPGMGYEQYV.

This clonotype was counted between two and nine times. The rearrangement uses TRBV7-8 and TRBJ2-1; 8 bases agree with TRBD1. V was clipped by 5 bases and J by 2 bases; unmatched bases: 11. CDR3 length: 17 residues. Germline V gene data show CDR1 as SGHVS and CDR2 as FQNEAQ. The CDR3 bases are TGTGCCAGCAGCAATTCCGTCCGGGACAGGCCCTACAATGAGCAGTTCTTC. Amino acids: CASSNSVRDRPYNEQFF.

In this sample, this clonotype turned up a few times. The V and J genes are TRBV7-9 and TRBJ2-3, with D possibly matching TRBD2 (6 bases). Trimming cost V 1 base and J 4 bases, with 15 bases left between them. This CDR3 has 16 residues. The germline V gene has CDR1 SEHNR and CDR2 FQNEAQ (reference sequence). CDR3 residues: CASSLDRAGYADTQYF. In DNA, the CDR3 is TGTGCCAGCAGCTTAGACCGGGCGGGGTATGCAGATACGCAGTATTTT.

This clonotype has ten or more counts. The V call is TRBV29-1, the J call TRBJ2-5, with a possible D match to TRBD1 (6 bases). Germline CDR1 reads SQVTM; CDR2 reads ANQGSEA. The CDR3 spans 12 residues. V was pared by 4 bases and J by 5 bases, with 11 bases between. CDR3 in amino acids: CSVGQGWETQYF. The CDR3 nucleotides are TGCAGCGTTGGCCAGGGGTGGGAGACCCAGTACTTC.

This clonotype was detected many times. The rearrangement joins TRBV24-1 to TRBJ2-3; 8 nucleotides match TRBD2. Trimming cost V 6 bases and J 1 base; bases outside gene matches: 8. Germline CDR1 KGHDR, CDR2 SFDVKD. CDR3 length: 16 amino acids. The CDR3 sequence is CATSSGGGTRTDTQYF. CDR3 DNA: TGTGCCACCAGTTCTGGCGGGGGGACTCGCACAGATACGCAGTATTTT.

The chain links TRBV29-1 to TRBJ2-7; tentative D call: TRBD1 (5 bases). The V and J ends lost 0 bases and 4 bases respectively, with 19 bases between them. Per the germline V gene, CDR1 is SQVTM and CDR2 is ANQGSEA. The CDR3 is 16 amino acids. The CDR3 nucleotides read TGCAGCGTTGAAGAAGATCAGGGATTTAACCGGTACGAGCAGTACTTC. It encodes CSVEEDQGFNRYEQYF.

The table lists this clonotype with a few counts. The V gene is TRBV29-1, the J gene TRBJ2-1; 8 bases match TRBD1. CDR1 and CDR2 (germline): SQVTM, ANQGSEA. Unmatched junction bases numbered 8, after V lost 0 bases and J lost 1 base. The CDR3 extends over 17 amino acids. The CDR3 here is CSVEDRRGPRSYNEQFF. The DNA of the CDR3 is TGCAGCGTTGAAGACCGCAGGGGGCCCCGGTCCTACAATGAGCAGTTCTTC.

The sample holds many counts of this clonotype. The J gene is TRBJ2-3, the V gene TRBV29-1; no firm D call. CDR3 size: 13 residues. In germline, CDR1 is SQVTM, CDR2 ANQGSEA. The V end was cut by 3 bases, the J end by 2 bases, with 9 bases between. Here the CDR3 reads CSVEVTSTDTQYF. Here the CDR3 DNA reads TGCAGCGTTGAGGTGACTTCCACAGATACGCAGTATTTT.

About this clonotype itself: The germline gene is not matched at one end of the junction; a read error may be the cause. The chain has TRBV15 and TRBJ2-2; perhaps TRBD1 as D (7 bases). The CDR3 runs 14 residues. The germline V gene has CDR1 LNHNV and CDR2 YYDKDF (reference sequence). The CDR3 reads CATGWTGNTGGLFF. The CDR3 DNA is TGTGCCACCGGATGGACAGGCAACACCGGGGGGCTGTTTTTT. The full variable domain, in which reference TRBV15 and TRBJ2-2 provide the parts outside the CDR3, is DAMVIQNPRYQVTQFGKPVTLSCSQTLNHNVMYWYQQKSSQAPKLLFHYYDKDFNNEADTPDNFQSRRPNTSFCFLDIRSPGLGDTAMYLCATGWTGNTGGLFFGEGSRLTVL.

This clonotype was recorded many times. V usage is TRBV12-3 or TRBV12-4 and J usage is TRBJ1-2, with 7 bases matching TRBD1. Unmatched junction bases numbered 6, after V lost 6 bases and J lost 8 bases. This CDR3 is built from 12 residues. The CDR3 here is CASSVQGIGYTF. CDR3 sequence (DNA): TGTGCCAGCAGCGTACAGGGGATCGGCTACACCTTC.

This clonotype occurred many times. The chain has TRBV7-2 and TRBJ1-1, with D possibly TRBD1 on 6 matching bases. V dropped 4 bases and J dropped 10 bases, with 13 bases sitting between them. The germline V gene encodes CDR1 SGHTA and CDR2 FQGNSA. The CDR3 length is 12 residues. DNA for the CDR3: TGTGCCAGCAGCTCCGCAGGGGAAGGAGCTTTCTTT. This codes for CASSSAGEGAFF.

Ten or more counts support this clonotype. The genes are TRBV7-2 and TRBJ1-1, with D hard to call. Germline values: CDR1 SGHTA, CDR2 FQGNSA. The V gene lost 4 bases and the J gene lost 5 bases, with 11 bases spanning the gap. The CDR3 runs 13 residues. CDR3 protein: CASSSNRGTEAFF. The CDR3 bases are TGTGCCAGCAGCTCGAACCGGGGTACTGAAGCTTTCTTT.

About this clonotype itself: Its ends do not fully match the called genes, so a read error is possible. This chain connects TRBV5-1 to TRBJ2-2, with D tentatively TRBD1 or TRBD2 (5 bases each). Germline loops: CDR1 SGHRS, CDR2 YFSETQ. This CDR3 is 15 amino acids long. The CDR3 region has the DNA TGCGCCAGCAGCTTGAAAATGCTCGCCACCGGGGACCTGTTTTTT. This sequence encodes CASSLKMLATGDLFF.

At least ten counts were recorded for this clonotype. V and J are TRBV7-2 and TRBJ1-2; D call uncertain. V lost 3 bases and J lost 4, with 6 bases in between. The CDR3 totals 12 residues. The germline V gene encodes CDR1 SGHTA and CDR2 FQGNSA. This CDR3 is CASSFTGYGYTF. CDR3 nucleotide sequence: TGTGCCAGCAGCTTTACGGGCTATGGCTACACCTTC.